This is a list of T cell receptor beta chains from one sample in a study of T cells in localized non-small cell lung cancer. The table came from immunoSEQ multiplex PCR; TCRdb's copy has only in-frame clones and leaves some out. In the table there are some 52,000 clones, about 78% of which are singletons. The sample in question was PBMCs, obtained before any cancer treatment. These TCRs come from a woman aged 40-69 years with stage II lung adenocarcinoma. Each CDR3 is given with its conserved first and last residue. The D gene is left open where the match is weak. Size values are once, few and many counts, or a class for expanded clones, and some rows have none.

CDR3: CASSPLRMDINNSPLHF
DNA: TGCGCCAGCAGCCCCCTAAGGATGGACATAAATAATTCACCCCTCCACTTT
D: -
J: TRBJ1-6
size: few
V: TRBV4-1

CDR3: CASSLEGPTNEKLFF
DNA: TGTGCCAGCAGTTTGGAGGGGCCTACTAATGAAAAACTGTTTTTT
D: -
J: TRBJ1-4
size: -
V: TRBV27

CDR3: CASSMLIGDRGSRNTEAFF
DNA: TGTGCCAGTAGTATGTTGATCGGGGACAGGGGCTCTCGAAACACTGAAGCTTTCTTT
D: TRBD1
J: TRBJ1-1
size: -
V: TRBV19

CDR3: CASSGGFYDAF
DNA: TGTGCCAGCAGCGGTGGGTTTTACGACGCCTTC
D: -
J: TRBJ1-2
size: -
V: TRBV5-6

CDR3: CASSPGTENIQYF
DNA: TGTGCCAGCAGCCCCGGGACAGAAAACATTCAGTACTTC
D: TRBD1
J: TRBJ2-4
size: -
V: TRBV5-6

CDR3: CASSLEAGIGAFF
DNA: TGTGCCAGCAGCTTAGAAGCGGGGATTGGAGCTTTCTTT
D: -
J: TRBJ1-1
size: few
V: TRBV7-9

CDR3: CASSLGTGLSTDTQYF
DNA: TGTGCCAGCAGCTTGGGCACAGGGCTTAGCACAGATACGCAGTATTTT
D: -
J: TRBJ2-3
size: -
V: TRBV5-6

CDR3: CASRRQGELNYGYTF
DNA: TGTGCCAGCAGGAGACAGGGGGAACTGAACTATGGCTACACCTTC
D: TRBD1
J: TRBJ1-2
size: -
V: TRBV6-1

CDR3: CASSLGGGPQETQYF
DNA: TGTGCCAGCAGCTTGGGCGGGGGCCCCCAAGAGACCCAGTACTTC
D: -
J: TRBJ2-5
size: once
V: TRBV7-3

CDR3: CASSYTRDRLLYGYTF
DNA: TGTGCCAGCAGCTATACCCGGGACAGGCTCCTCTATGGCTACACCTTC
D: TRBD1
J: TRBJ1-2
size: -
V: TRBV5-6

CDR3: CASSSEQGMISGNTIYF
DNA: TGTGCCAGCAGCTCAGAACAGGGGATGATCTCTGGAAACACCATATATTTT
D: TRBD1
J: TRBJ1-3
size: few
V: TRBV7-6

CDR3: CASSFRAGYTEAFF
DNA: TGTGCCAGCAGCTTTAGGGCAGGGTACACTGAAGCTTTCTTT
D: -
J: TRBJ1-1
size: medium-sized
V: TRBV11-1

CDR3: CASSQDLQGGEDTQYF
DNA: TGTGCCAGCAGCCAAGATTTGCAGGGGGGCGAAGATACGCAGTATTTT
D: -
J: TRBJ2-3
size: -
V: TRBV4-2

CDR3: CASSLGGTGNYNEQFF
DNA: TGCGCCAGCAGCTTGGGGGGGACAGGGAACTACAATGAGCAGTTCTTC
D: TRBD1
J: TRBJ2-1
size: -
V: TRBV5-1

CDR3: CASSLPGQGVSGANVLTF
DNA: TGTGCCAGCAGCCTACCGGGACAAGGAGTCTCTGGGGCCAACGTCCTGACTTTC
D: -
J: TRBJ2-6
size: -
V: TRBV7-3

CDR3: CASSPEGLYEQYF
DNA: TGCGCCAGCAGCCCCGAGGGGCTCTACGAGCAGTACTTC
D: -
J: TRBJ2-7
size: -
V: TRBV4-1

CDR3: CASSRPDGLEQFF
DNA: TGTGCCAGCAGTCGCCCGGACGGACTCGAGCAGTTCTTC
D: -
J: TRBJ2-1
size: -
V: TRBV25-1

CDR3: CASSSQDYTEAFF
DNA: TGTGCCAGCAGCTCTCAGGACTATACTGAAGCTTTCTTT
D: -
J: TRBJ1-1
size: -
V: TRBV7-2